This TCR beta chain was sequenced for a study of neurological immune-mediated disorders. Broader study findings: No sharing of CDR3 amino acid sequences was observed among expanded clones across subjects, suggesting private repertoires in all groups.

Synthesis of cDNA used 5'RACE (with 10-nucleotide random UMIs). MiXCR, run by TCRdb on the 5' RACE reads, gives a single entry per CDR3 protein. Here the sample spans approximately 40,000 distinct CDR3 sequences, roughly 13% being singletons. This clonotype occurred many times. As yet, its antigen is unknown. Trimming shortened V by 5 bases and J by 1 base, and 12 bases separated the two germline ends. The germline V gene has CDR1 DFQATT and CDR2 SNEGSKA (reference sequence). This CDR3 region has 15 residues. Healthy control participants comprised blood bank volunteers in Maryland, USA. J is TRBJ1-6 and V is TRBV20-1; D remains unclear. This TCR derives from a female donor in good health. Sequenced material: PBMCs. The CDR3 loop reads CSAEEGVSYNSPLHF. CDR3 sequence (DNA): TGCAGTGCTGAGGAGGGAGTTTCCTATAATTCACCCCTCCACTTT.